A single sample gave rise to the 3 T cell receptor beta chains below, sequenced in a study of shared clonotypes between healthy human individuals. Libraries were prepared by immunoSEQ multiplex PCR; TCRdb keeps only in-frame clonotypes and omits some of them. Among a few million clones listed, approximately 94% were seen once. The sample was naive CD4+ T cells sorted from blood. The sample's subset: CD45RA+ positively selected. These receptors originate from a man between 18 and 29 years old in good health.

The chain combines TRBV6-6 with TRBJ2-5, with 10 bases matching TRBD2. V was clipped by 2 bases and J by 2 bases; unmatched bases: 5. Per germline, CDR1 MNHNY and CDR2 SVGAGI (reference sequence). The CDR3 is 16 residues long. The CDR3: CASSYVRTSGQETQYF. CDR3 bases: TGTGCCAGCAGTTACGTTAGGACTAGCGGACAAGAGACCCAGTACTTC.

Comments on this clone: Other DNA variants within this sample encode the same CDR3. The chain has TRBV7-2 and TRBJ2-1; D call uncertain. Trimming pared 5 bases from V and 4 bases from J, leaving 3 bases between. This CDR3 has 11 amino acids. CDR1 is SGHTA and CDR2 is FQGNSA in the germline V gene. The CDR3 loop reads CASSVYNEQFF. The CDR3 region has the DNA TGTGCCAGCAGCGTTTACAATGAGCAGTTCTTC.

The CDR3 protein is CAWSPPGGEREQFF. The CDR3 region has the DNA TGTGCCTGGAGTCCCCCAGGAGGGGAGCGAGAGCAGTTCTTC. The chain recombines TRBV30 with TRBJ2-1, with TRBD2 as a possible D gene (6 bases). Trimming pared 2 bases from V and 10 bases from J, leaving 18 bases between. This CDR3 contains 14 residues. The germline V gene has CDR1 GTSNPN and CDR2 SVGIG (reference sequence). The complete variable domain, with remaining parts taken from reference TRBV30 and TRBJ2-1, reads SQTIHQWPATLVQPVGSPLSLECTVEGTSNPNLYWYRQAAGRGLQLLFYSVGIGQISSEVPQNLSASRPQDRQFILSSKKLLLSDSGFYLCAWSPPGGEREQFFGPGTRLTVL.